This TCR beta chain was recovered during a study of shared clonotypes between healthy human individuals. Using immunoSEQ multiplex PCR, the repertoire was profiled, and TCRdb retains in-frame clones only, with some absent. Among about 530,000 clones listed, approximately 95% were seen once. Germline CDR1 LGHNA, CDR2 YNFKEQ. J was trimmed by 4 bases and V by 0 bases; bases with no gene match: 15. The CDR3 is made up of 19 amino acids. This TCR derives from a woman younger than 45 in good health. Sequencing was done on a sample of naive CD4+ T cells sorted from blood. Subset noted: CD45RA+ positively selected. The chain recombines TRBV4-2 with TRBJ2-1, with TRBD2 matching 7 bases. CDR3 coding DNA: TGTGCCAGCAGCCAAGATCCTCAGGGAGGGCTAGCGGTTTACAATGAGCAGTTCTTC. As protein: CASSQDPQGGLAVYNEQFF.